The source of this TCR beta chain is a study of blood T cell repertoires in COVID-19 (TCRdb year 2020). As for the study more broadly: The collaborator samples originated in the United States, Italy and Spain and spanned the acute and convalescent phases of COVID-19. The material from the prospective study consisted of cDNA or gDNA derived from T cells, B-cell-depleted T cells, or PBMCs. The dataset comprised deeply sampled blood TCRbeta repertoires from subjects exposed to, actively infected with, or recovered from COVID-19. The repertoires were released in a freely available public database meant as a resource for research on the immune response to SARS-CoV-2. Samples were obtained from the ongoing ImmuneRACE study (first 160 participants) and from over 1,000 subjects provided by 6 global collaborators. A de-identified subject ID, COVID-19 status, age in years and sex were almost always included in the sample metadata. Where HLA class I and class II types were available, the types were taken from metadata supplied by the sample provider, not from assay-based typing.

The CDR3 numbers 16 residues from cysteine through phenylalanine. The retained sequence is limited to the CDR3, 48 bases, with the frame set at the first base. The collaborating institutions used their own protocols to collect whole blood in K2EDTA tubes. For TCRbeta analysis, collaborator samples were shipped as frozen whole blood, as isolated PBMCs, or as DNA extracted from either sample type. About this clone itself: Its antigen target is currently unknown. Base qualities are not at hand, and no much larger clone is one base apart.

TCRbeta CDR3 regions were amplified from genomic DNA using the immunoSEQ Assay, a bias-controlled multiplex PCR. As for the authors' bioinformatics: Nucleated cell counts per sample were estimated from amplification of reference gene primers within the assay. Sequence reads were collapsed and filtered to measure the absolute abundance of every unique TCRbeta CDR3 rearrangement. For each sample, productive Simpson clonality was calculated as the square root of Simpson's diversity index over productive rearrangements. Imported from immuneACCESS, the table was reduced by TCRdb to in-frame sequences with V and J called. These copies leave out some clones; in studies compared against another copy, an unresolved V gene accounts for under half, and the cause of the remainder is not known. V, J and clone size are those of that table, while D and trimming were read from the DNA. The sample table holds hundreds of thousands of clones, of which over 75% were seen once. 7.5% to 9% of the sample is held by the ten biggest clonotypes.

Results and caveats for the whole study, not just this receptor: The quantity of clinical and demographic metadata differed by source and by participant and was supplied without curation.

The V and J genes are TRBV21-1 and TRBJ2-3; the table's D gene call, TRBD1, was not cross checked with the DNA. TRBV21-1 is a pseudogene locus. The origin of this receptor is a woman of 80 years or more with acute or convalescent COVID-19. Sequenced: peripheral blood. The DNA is TGTGCCAGCAGCAAATGCAGGCAGACAAACACAGATACGCAGTATTTT. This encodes CASSKCRQTNTDTQYF.